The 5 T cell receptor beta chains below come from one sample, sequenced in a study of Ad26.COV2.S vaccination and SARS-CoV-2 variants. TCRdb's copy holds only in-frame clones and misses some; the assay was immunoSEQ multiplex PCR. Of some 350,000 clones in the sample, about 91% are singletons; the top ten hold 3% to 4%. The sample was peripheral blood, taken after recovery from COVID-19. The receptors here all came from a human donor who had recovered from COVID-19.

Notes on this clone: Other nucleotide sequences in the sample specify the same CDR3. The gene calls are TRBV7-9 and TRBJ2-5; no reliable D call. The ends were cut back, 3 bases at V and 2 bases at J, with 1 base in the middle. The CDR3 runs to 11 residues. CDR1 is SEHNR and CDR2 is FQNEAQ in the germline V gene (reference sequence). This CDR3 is CASSFQETQYF. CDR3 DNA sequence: TGTGCCAGCAGCTTTCAAGAGACCCAGTACTTC.

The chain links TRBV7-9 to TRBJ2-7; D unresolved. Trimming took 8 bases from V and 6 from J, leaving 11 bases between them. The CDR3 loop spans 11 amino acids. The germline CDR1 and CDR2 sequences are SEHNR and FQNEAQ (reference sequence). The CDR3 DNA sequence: TGTGCCAGCCGCGGCCCTGGCGAGCAGTACTTC. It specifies CASRGPGEQYF.

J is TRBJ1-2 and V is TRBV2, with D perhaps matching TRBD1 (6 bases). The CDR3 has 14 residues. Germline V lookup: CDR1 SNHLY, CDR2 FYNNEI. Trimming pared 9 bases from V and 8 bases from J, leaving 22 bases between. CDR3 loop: CASEERGAFQGYTF. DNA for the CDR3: TGTGCCAGTGAAGAGAGGGGGGCTTTTCAAGGCTACACCTTC. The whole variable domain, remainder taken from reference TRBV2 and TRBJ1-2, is EPEVTQTPSHQVTQMGQEVILRCVPISNHLYFYWYRQILGQKVEFLVSFYNNEISEKSEIFDDQFSVERPDGSNFTLKIRSTKLEDSAMYFCASEERGAFQGYTFGSGTRLTVV.

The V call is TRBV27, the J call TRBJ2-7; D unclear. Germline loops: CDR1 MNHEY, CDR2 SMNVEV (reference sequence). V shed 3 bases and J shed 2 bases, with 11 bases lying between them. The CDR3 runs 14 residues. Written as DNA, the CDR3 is TGTGCCAGCAGTTTGGGATTTACACCCTACGAGCAGTACTTC. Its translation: CASSLGFTPYEQYF.

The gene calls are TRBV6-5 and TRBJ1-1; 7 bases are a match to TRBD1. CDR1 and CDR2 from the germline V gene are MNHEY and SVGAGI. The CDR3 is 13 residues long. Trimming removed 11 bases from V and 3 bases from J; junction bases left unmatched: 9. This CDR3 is CALERGQYTEAFF. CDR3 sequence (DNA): TGTGCCCTAGAAAGGGGGCAGTACACTGAAGCTTTCTTT.